The 5 T cell receptor beta chains below come from one sample, sequenced in a study of T cells in Graves' hyperthyroidism and ophthalmopathy. Amplified TCR beta CDR3 regions derived from RNA transcripts. First-round RT-PCR with HTBI primers amplified the TCR CDR3 region. TCRdb processed the multiplex PCR reads anew with MiXCR; each CDR3 protein has one entry. Of a few hundred thousand distinct CDR3 sequences listed, under 15% are singletons. Sequenced input: blood. The source is a young woman with Graves' hyperthyroidism.

The CDR3 region has the DNA TGCAGTGCTGAACTAGCGGGAGCGAACACCGGGGAGCTGTTTTTT. Its translation: CSAELAGANTGELFF. The chain joins TRBV20-1 to TRBJ2-2; 11 nucleotides line up with TRBD2. In germline, CDR1 is DFQATT, CDR2 SNEGSKA (reference sequence). There are 15 residues in the CDR3. J was trimmed by 0 bases and V by 5 bases; bases with no gene match: 2.

This clonotype was detected only a few times. This rearrangement joins TRBV4-1 to TRBJ2-2; 8 nucleotides align to TRBD1. Per germline, CDR1 MGHRA and CDR2 YSYEKL. Trimming at V came to 5 bases and at J to 8 bases, leaving 13 bases not matched to a gene. The CDR3 covers 16 residues. CDR3 nucleotides: TGCGCCAGCAGCTTGGAAGGGACAGGAGGGTGGGGGGAGCTGTTTTTT. It yields the protein CASSLEGTGGWGELFF.

The genes are TRBV30 and TRBJ1-2; TRBD1 agrees at 9 bases. Losses at the gene ends were 0 bases for V and 3 bases for J; bases not matched to a gene: 2. Per the germline V gene, CDR1 is GTSNPN and CDR2 is SVGIG (reference sequence). There are 14 residues in the CDR3. The CDR3 loop reads CAWSVGQGDYGYTF. The CDR3 DNA is TGTGCCTGGAGTGTGGGACAGGGAGACTATGGCTACACCTTC.

V and J are TRBV6-1 and TRBJ1-5; D gene ambiguous. Trimming stripped 4 bases from V and 5 bases from J, with 3 bases between. The CDR3 spans 11 residues. The germline V gene encodes CDR1 MNHNS and CDR2 SASEGT. This chain's CDR3 is CASSGDQPQHF. The DNA of the CDR3 is TGTGCCAGCAGTGGAGATCAGCCCCAGCATTTT.

There are many counts of this clonotype. The chain joins TRBV2 to TRBJ1-1; 9 positions match TRBD1. The CDR3 runs 13 residues. Trimming took 7 bases from V and 4 from J; bases not matched to a gene: 4. Germline CDR1 and CDR2: SNHLY and FYNNEI. CDR3 loop: CASKRDRATEAFF. The CDR3 DNA reads as TGTGCCAGCAAGAGGGACAGGGCCACTGAAGCTTTCTTT.